These T cell receptor beta chains were read from a single sample in a study of OX40 agonist ivuxolimab in advanced cancers. TCRdb's table, derived via immunoSEQ multiplex PCR, lists solely in-frame clones and lacks some. The sample has under 95,000 clones; about 88% are singletons. The source material was CD4+ or CD8+ T cells sorted from blood, sampled in a trial of the OX40 agonist ivuxolimab. The receptors derive from an adult with an advanced solid tumor such as melanoma, head and neck, liver or kidney cancer. Both conserved end residues are part of each CDR3. The D gene is left open where the match is weak. Part of the rows lack a size; the others show once, few, many or a class for expanded clones.

J: TRBJ1-2; D: TRBD1; size: .; V: TRBV6-1; CDR3: CASSDPGQGDYGYTF; DNA: TGTGCCAGCAGTGATCCGGGGCAGGGGGACTATGGCTACACCTTC
J: TRBJ2-5; D: TRBD2; size: once; V: TRBV7-2; CDR3: CASSLARSSGRGETQYF; DNA: TGTGCCAGCAGCTTAGCGCGGTCTAGCGGGAGGGGAGAGACCCAGTACTTC
J: TRBJ2-3; D: .; size: .; V: TRBV19; CDR3: CASSMRTDTQYF; DNA: TGTGCCAGTAGTATGCGCACAGATACGCAGTATTTT
J: TRBJ1-3; D: .; size: .; V: TRBV18; CDR3: CASSPPGGPSGNTIYF; DNA: TGTGCCAGCTCACCACCGGGAGGGCCCTCTGGAAACACCATATATTTT
J: TRBJ2-7; D: .; size: .; V: TRBV6-1; CDR3: CASSYRYEQYF; DNA: TGTGCCAGCAGTTACCGGTACGAGCAGTACTTC
J: TRBJ2-4; D: TRBD1; size: .; V: TRBV6-1; CDR3: CASSEWEKTGINIQYF; DNA: TGTGCCAGCAGTGAATGGGAAAAGACAGGGATAAACATTCAGTACTTC
J: TRBJ2-7; D: .; size: .; V: TRBV2; CDR3: CASSDRGWSYEQYF; DNA: TGTGCCAGCAGTGACAGGGGATGGTCCTACGAGCAGTACTTC
J: TRBJ1-3; D: .; size: .; V: TRBV28; CDR3: CASSLVSSGNTIYF; DNA: TGTGCCAGCAGTTTAGTCAGCTCTGGAAACACCATATATTTT
J: TRBJ2-7; D: TRBD1; size: .; V: TRBV6-1; CDR3: CASSERQGSYEQYF; DNA: TGTGCCAGCAGTGAGCGACAGGGATCCTACGAGCAGTACTTC
J: TRBJ2-3; D: .; size: .; V: TRBV7-2; CDR3: CASSANRQDTQYF; DNA: TGTGCCAGCAGCGCAAACAGGCAAGATACGCAGTATTTT
J: TRBJ1-6; D: .; size: once; V: TRBV5-1; CDR3: CASSIGQRTGDSPLHF; DNA: TGCGCCAGCAGCATAGGACAGAGAACAGGCGATTCACCCCTCCACTTT
J: TRBJ2-7; D: TRBD2; size: once; V: TRBV6-4; CDR3: CASSELAGPYEQYF; DNA: TGTGCCAGCAGTGAACTAGCGGGACCCTACGAGCAGTACTTC
J: TRBJ2-7; D: TRBD2; size: .; V: TRBV19; CDR3: CASSRTSDYEQYF; DNA: TGTGCCAGTAGCCGGACTAGCGACTACGAGCAGTACTTC
J: TRBJ2-3; D: .; size: .; V: TRBV5-8; CDR3: CASSRRGHSTDTQYF; DNA: TGTGCCAGCAGCCGCCGCGGCCATAGCACAGATACGCAGTATTTT
J: TRBJ2-5; D: TRBD1; size: .; V: TRBV19; CDR3: CASGTGTGGEKTQYF; DNA: TGTGCCAGCGGGACCGGGACAGGGGGCGAAAAGACCCAGTACTTC
J: TRBJ2-5; D: .; size: .; V: TRBV27; CDR3: CASSLLRAGETQYF; DNA: TGTGCCAGCAGTTTACTGAGGGCGGGGGAGACCCAGTACTTC